Presented here are 21 T cell receptor beta chains from one specimen sequenced in a study of T cells expressing NK-cell markers. TCRdb derives one entry per CDR3 protein from the 5' RACE reads, leaving out DNA. This listing includes over 350,000 distinct CDR3 sequences. Sample: blood T cells: a sorted CD56 or NKG2C T cell subset, CD4+ or CD8+ T cells, or bulk PBMC T cells (not recorded which). Receptors were obtained from a woman in her 50s in good health.

The chain recombines TRBV7-9 with TRBJ2-1; absent DNA, TCRdb's TRBD2 call cannot be checked. The CDR3 covers 18 residues. Germline CDR1 SEHNR, CDR2 FQNEAQ (reference sequence). The chain's CDR3 is CASRHRLRSGSSHNEQFF.

The chain couples TRBV12-3 or TRBV12-4 to TRBJ2-7; as DNA is missing, the TRBD1 call by TCRdb cannot be tested. The CDR3 length is 16 residues. This chain's CDR3 is CASSPWDLEQTPEQYF.

This chain uses TRBV11-2 with TRBJ2-2; TCRdb selects TRBD2, and the lack of DNA leaves this call unchecked. The germline CDR1 and CDR2 sequences are SGHAT and FQNNGV. The CDR3 totals 12 residues. The CDR3 protein is CASRVAGGELFF.

The chain couples TRBV28 to TRBJ1-5; the TCRdb call, TRBD1, lacks DNA for checking. The CDR3 has 14 amino acids. Germline V CDR1 and CDR2: MDHEN, SYDVKM. The CDR3 spells CASSQGGRNQPQHF.

The V and J genes are TRBV5-1 and TRBJ2-2; TCRdb outputs TRBD2, but without DNA this stays unchecked. This CDR3 spans 18 amino acids. In germline, CDR1 is SGHRS, CDR2 YFSETQ. The chain's CDR3 is CASSLARVAGTNTGELFF.

This chain connects TRBV9 to TRBJ2-1; the TCRdb D gene call, TRBD2, has no DNA to confirm it. Germline V gives CDR1 SGDLS, CDR2 YYNGEE. This CDR3 contains 14 residues. This chain's CDR3 is CASRNLAGGGEQFF.

This sequence joins TRBV20-1 and TRBJ2-1; TCRdb's D gene call, TRBD2, goes unchecked for lack of DNA. The CDR3 is 16 residues long. Germline values: CDR1 DFQATT, CDR2 SNEGSKA (reference sequence). This chain's CDR3 is CSARVERERSFNEQFF.

The rearrangement uses TRBV7-9 and TRBJ2-7; TCRdb's D gene call, TRBD2, goes unchecked for lack of DNA. This CDR3 comprises 13 residues. Germline V lookup: CDR1 SEHNR, CDR2 FQNEAQ (reference sequence). CDR3 residues: CASSFFSSGEQYF.

The chain joins TRBV5-1 to TRBJ2-3. This CDR3 is built from 13 residues. CDR1 and CDR2 from the germline V gene are SGHRS and YFSETQ. The CDR3 here is CASSLYLRDTQYF. The entire variable domain, with the rest obtained from reference TRBV5-1 and TRBJ2-3, is as follows: KAGVTQTPRYLIKTRGQQVTLSCSPISGHRSVSWYQQTPGQGLQFLFEYFSETQRNKGNFPGRFSGRQFSNSRSEMNVSTLELGDSALYLCASSLYLRDTQYFGPGTRLTVL.

The chain is built from TRBV4-1 and TRBJ2-5. In germline, CDR1 is MGHRA, CDR2 YSYEKL. The CDR3 totals 16 residues. CDR3 residues: CASSQESRLLQETQYF.

The chain carries TRBV27 and TRBJ2-5; TCRdb indicates TRBD1, and absent DNA this call remains unverified. Germline CDR1 reads MNHEY; CDR2 reads SMNVEV (reference sequence). The CDR3 is 16 amino acids. This CDR3 is CASSLSGTGGQETQYF.

V usage is TRBV20-1 and J usage is TRBJ1-4. The CDR3 is made up of 12 amino acids. From germline, CDR1 is DFQATT and CDR2 SNEGSKA (reference sequence). The CDR3 sequence: CSVRRTNEKLFF.

The chain carries TRBV19 and TRBJ2-3; TCRdb gives TRBD1 as the D gene, but with no DNA this cannot be confirmed. The germline V gene encodes CDR1 LNHDA and CDR2 SQIVND (reference sequence). There are 15 residues in the CDR3. The CDR3 loop is CASSISAGDTDTQYF.

The chain recombines TRBV14 with TRBJ2-1; TCRdb outputs TRBD2, but without DNA this stays unchecked. The CDR3 loop spans 14 amino acids. Germline V gives CDR1 SGHDN, CDR2 FVKESK. CDR3 in amino acids: CASSQELEGYEQFF.

CDR3 in amino acids: CASSVGVAGGPRETQYF. The V and J genes are TRBV9 and TRBJ2-5; absent DNA, TCRdb's TRBD2 call cannot be checked. The CDR3 runs to 17 residues. Germline-derived CDR1 and CDR2 are SGDLS and YYNGEE.

The chain links TRBV12-3 or TRBV12-4 to TRBJ1-2. The CDR3 is 15 residues long. This chain's CDR3 is CASTFIETGNYGYTF.

The chain carries TRBV29-1 and TRBJ2-3; the D call from TCRdb, TRBD2, cannot be confirmed without DNA. CDR1 SQVTM and CDR2 ANQGSEA come from the germline V gene. The CDR3 is made up of 14 amino acids. The chain's CDR3 is CSVIAGGGTDTQYF.

V and J are TRBV6-5 and TRBJ2-3; no DNA is available, so the TRBD1 call from TCRdb remains unchecked. The CDR3 spans 15 residues. Germline loops: CDR1 MNHEY, CDR2 SVGAGI. CDR3 amino acids: CASSYRPGNTDTQYF.

The chain employs TRBV10-3 and TRBJ2-1; the TCRdb call, TRBD2, lacks DNA for checking. Germline CDR1 reads ENHRY; CDR2 reads SYGVKD. The CDR3 contains 14 residues. The CDR3 spells CAIRTTSGSHEQFF.

V and J are TRBV10-2 and TRBJ1-2; the D call of TRBD1 rests on TCRdb alone, since no DNA is present to check it. There are 15 residues in the CDR3. Germline V gene sequence: CDR1 WSHSY, CDR2 SAAADI. The chain's CDR3 is CASSDVGRGTYGYTF.

The V and J genes are TRBV5-5 and TRBJ2-1. There are 16 residues in the CDR3. Per germline, CDR1 SGHKS and CDR2 YYEKEE (reference sequence). CDR3 amino acids: CASSLTSGGSYNEQFF.